The subject of this entry is one T cell receptor beta chain. This clone's antigen is unknown. No base-level quality is on record; no much larger clone is a single base apart. Each collaborating institution followed its own protocols to collect whole blood in K2EDTA tubes. Collaborator samples were shipped for TCRbeta analysis as frozen whole blood, isolated PBMCs, or DNA extracted from either sample type. These data are taken from a study of blood T cell repertoires in COVID-19 (dated by TCRdb to between 2020 and 2021). About the full investigation: Samples from collaborators originated in the United States, Italy and Spain and spanned both the acute and convalescent phases of COVID-19. The samples were drawn from the first 160 participants of the ongoing ImmuneRACE study and from 1,254 subjects provided by 6 global collaborators. Subjects who had been exposed to COVID-19, were actively infected with it, or had recovered from it provided the deeply sampled blood TCRbeta repertoires that made up the dataset. Where available, HLA class I and class II types were taken from metadata supplied by the sample provider and were not determined by assay-based typing. Nearly every sample came with metadata listing a de-identified subject ID, COVID-19 status, age in years and sex. The prospective study material was composed of cDNA or gDNA derived from T cells, B-cell-depleted T cells, or PBMCs. The repertoires were released in a freely available public database intended as a resource for research on the immune response to SARS-CoV-2.

TCRbeta CDR3 regions were amplified from genomic DNA using the immunoSEQ Assay, a bias-controlled multiplex PCR. As for the authors' bioinformatics: Within the assay, amplification of reference gene primers was used to estimate how many nucleated cells each sample contained. To quantify the absolute abundance of each unique TCRbeta CDR3 rearrangement, sequence reads were collapsed and filtered. For each sample, productive Simpson clonality was calculated as the square root of Simpson's diversity index over productive rearrangements. As stored in TCRdb, this immuneACCESS dataset retains in-frame rearrangements with V and J assigned. A fraction of the clones does not appear; measured against another copy, unresolved V genes explain less than half of the discrepancy, and the remainder lacks a known reason. V and J calls and clone size come straight from that table; D and trimming were deduced from the DNA. Counted in this sample were over 85,000 clones; 85% of them appeared once. In total, the top ten clones hold 3% to 3.5% of the sample.

There are 13 amino acids in the CDR3, from cysteine to phenylalanine inclusive. Only the CDR3 DNA stays, 39 bases, in frame from base 1. V lost 3 bases and J lost 1 base; the stretch between them is 7 bases long. Broader findings and caveats from the paper: How much clinical and demographic metadata was included differed by source and by participant, and the metadata was provided uncurated.

Specimen: peripheral blood. This TCR derives from a man aged 45-65 years with acute or convalescent COVID-19. The chain was built from TRBV12-3 or TRBV12-4 and TRBJ2-7; the D gene remains uncertain. Read as DNA, the sequence is TGTGCCAGCAGTTTGACTGGTTCCTACGAGCAGTACTTC. Its coded protein is CASSLTGSYEQYF.